The rows below give T cell receptor beta chains drawn from one sample of a study of blood T cell repertoires in COVID-19. Clones were read by immunoSEQ multiplex PCR, and TCRdb kept only the in-frame ones, dropping some. Of around 150,000 clones listed, 80% were seen once; the top ten hold about 6%. The sequenced sample consisted of PBMCs or T cells enriched from blood (not recorded which). The receptors here all came from a man between 35 and 55 years old who had recovered from COVID-19. Both conserved end residues are part of each CDR3. The order of the fields is V gene, J gene, CDR3 protein.

V gene: TRBV2; J gene: TRBJ1-2; CDR3 protein: CASSERANYGYTF
V gene: TRBV19; J gene: TRBJ1-5; CDR3 protein: CASRSHGRSSSNQPQHF
V gene: TRBV19; J gene: TRBJ1-2; CDR3 protein: CASSGIYGYTF
V gene: TRBV4-2; J gene: TRBJ2-7; CDR3 protein: CASSQDILAGGYEQYF
V gene: TRBV30; J gene: TRBJ1-2; CDR3 protein: CAWSVRRGDYGYTF
V gene: TRBV27; J gene: TRBJ1-2; CDR3 protein: CASSRSPGTGAGGYTF
V gene: TRBV15; J gene: TRBJ2-3; CDR3 protein: CATGGRTDTQYF
V gene: TRBV3-1/TRBV3-2; J gene: TRBJ2-1; CDR3 protein: CASSPPGLAGDNEQFF
V gene: TRBV7-3; J gene: TRBJ2-5; CDR3 protein: CASSPVRRTSGGNTKETQYF
V gene: TRBV9; J gene: TRBJ2-5; CDR3 protein: CASSAGGGPIRQETQYF
V gene: TRBV27; J gene: TRBJ2-3; CDR3 protein: CASRTGFQYTDTQYF
V gene: TRBV11-2; J gene: TRBJ1-6; CDR3 protein: CASSLGGGSDSPLHF
V gene: TRBV18; J gene: TRBJ1-6; CDR3 protein: CASSPSMAEDSPLHF
V gene: TRBV6-5; J gene: TRBJ2-5; CDR3 protein: CASLLRRGGQETQYF
V gene: TRBV2; J gene: TRBJ2-5; CDR3 protein: CASKERGTQETQYF
V gene: TRBV9; J gene: TRBJ1-1; CDR3 protein: CASSAPTDSPDSVLDTEAFF
V gene: TRBV11-2; J gene: TRBJ2-3; CDR3 protein: CASSAGTRGSELSYF
V gene: TRBV11-2; J gene: TRBJ1-1; CDR3 protein: CASSLLLNREKAFF
V gene: TRBV3-1/TRBV3-2; J gene: TRBJ2-7; CDR3 protein: CATGLAGGEQYF
V gene: TRBV5-1; J gene: TRBJ2-5; CDR3 protein: CATRGGDRETQYF
V gene: TRBV14; J gene: TRBJ2-1; CDR3 protein: CASSPTVGQGARNEQFF
V gene: TRBV19; J gene: TRBJ1-2; CDR3 protein: CATSPGGNYGYTF
V gene: TRBV30; J gene: TRBJ1-1; CDR3 protein: CAWSVQYEAFF
V gene: TRBV6-5; J gene: TRBJ1-2; CDR3 protein: CASRKTGSYGYTF
V gene: TRBV19; J gene: TRBJ1-1; CDR3 protein: CASSIGRDRRGTEAFF
V gene: TRBV9; J gene: TRBJ2-3; CDR3 protein: CASSSTPLAGATDTQYF
V gene: TRBV2; J gene: TRBJ2-3; CDR3 protein: CASRTAVTDTQYF
V gene: TRBV7-3; J gene: TRBJ1-4; CDR3 protein: CASSLERRDEKLFF
V gene: TRBV7-5; J gene: TRBJ1-1; CDR3 protein: CVRSADSNTEAFF
V gene: TRBV6-5; J gene: TRBJ1-2; CDR3 protein: CASSYVPTMSYYTF
V gene: TRBV14; J gene: TRBJ2-5; CDR3 protein: CASSQNLLAGGRGETQYF
V gene: TRBV10-3; J gene: TRBJ2-2; CDR3 protein: CAISGGVAVNTGELFF
V gene: TRBV2; J gene: TRBJ2-3; CDR3 protein: CASSGDSSTDTQYF
V gene: TRBV6-5; J gene: TRBJ1-1; CDR3 protein: CASSSGQTYTEAFF
V gene: TRBV27; J gene: TRBJ2-5; CDR3 protein: CASSLFGPGGETQYF
V gene: TRBV7-8; J gene: TRBJ1-5; CDR3 protein: CASSSLDTGTGEHSNQPQHF
V gene: TRBV5-4; J gene: TRBJ2-5; CDR3 protein: CASSYTSGVGETQYF
V gene: TRBV3-1/TRBV3-2; J gene: TRBJ2-4; CDR3 protein: CASSQVQGNIQYF
V gene: TRBV5-1; J gene: TRBJ1-5; CDR3 protein: CASSSWGQRQPQHF
V gene: TRBV14; J gene: TRBJ1-6; CDR3 protein: CASSRQENSPLHF
V gene: TRBV10-3; J gene: TRBJ2-3; CDR3 protein: CAIRGSTSGGADTQYF
V gene: TRBV30; J gene: TRBJ1-2; CDR3 protein: CACIQGAGSYGYTF
V gene: TRBV10-3; J gene: TRBJ1-2; CDR3 protein: CAIAGTEGYGYTF
V gene: TRBV6-1; J gene: TRBJ1-2; CDR3 protein: CASSDLGDRVNGYTF
V gene: TRBV9; J gene: TRBJ2-5; CDR3 protein: CASRPLAGGDQETQYF
V gene: TRBV7-9; J gene: TRBJ2-3; CDR3 protein: CASSLGRGLGRNTQYF
V gene: TRBV3-1/TRBV3-2; J gene: TRBJ2-1; CDR3 protein: CASSQDLNAGNEQFF
V gene: TRBV7-2; J gene: TRBJ2-1; CDR3 protein: CASSQRLAGLFYNEQFF
V gene: TRBV9; J gene: TRBJ2-7; CDR3 protein: CASSGDRGEQYF
V gene: TRBV5-6; J gene: TRBJ2-3; CDR3 protein: CASSPQGTDTQYF
V gene: TRBV5-1; J gene: TRBJ2-1; CDR3 protein: CASRPSGEPYNEQFF